Each of the 2 T cell receptor beta chains below was sequenced from the same sample in a study of blood T cell repertoires in COVID-19. Only in-frame clones appear in the TCRdb table, and some are missing; sequencing was by immunoSEQ multiplex PCR. The repertoire holds around 200,000 clones, 80% to 90% seen once, with approximately 11% in the top ten. The sample comprised peripheral blood. The receptors derive from a human donor with active or convalescent COVID-19. The donor label of this sample is uncertain.

CDR3 nucleotides: TGTGCCAGCAGCCAAGTCATGGTGGGAGGGCCAAGATGGGATACGCAGTATTTT. Encoded protein: CASSQVMVGGPRWDTQYF. V and J are TRBV3-1 (or the pseudogene TRBV3-2) and TRBJ2-3; 7 bases align to TRBD2. The germline V gene has CDR1 LGHDT and CDR2 YNNKEL (reference sequence). V gave up 1 base and J gave up 6 bases; unmatched junction bases: 16. CDR3 length equals 18 residues.

The V gene is TRBV6-2 or TRBV6-3, the J gene TRBJ1-5; 9 bases line up with TRBD1. The CDR3 is 18 residues long. Germline V lookup: CDR1 MNHEY, CDR2 SVGEGT. V dropped 4 bases and J dropped 0; count of bases not matched to a gene: 10. DNA for the CDR3: TGTGCCAGCAGTTTGGGAGACAGGGGGTTGTATAGCAATCAGCCCCAGCATTTT. Its translation: CASSLGDRGLYSNQPQHF.